Each of the 26 T cell receptor beta chains below was sequenced from the same sample in a study of shared clonotypes between healthy human individuals (dated by TCRdb to 2020 to 2022). The library was obtained by the immunoSEQ multiplex PCR assay. In TCRdb, the immuneACCESS table is reduced to in-frame sequences with V and J assigned. These tables do not hold every clone; where another copy was compared, an unresolved V gene accounts for under half, and the others remain unexplained. For this sample there are approximately 980,000 clones; around three quarters appear just once. 1.5% of the sample belongs to the ten largest clones. Sequences were obtained from memory CD4+ T cells sorted from blood. The meaning of the sample's cell subset or site label: CD45RA-negative fraction. The source of these receptors is a young man in good health.

CDR3 sequence reads: CASSLGGTGGLVEQFF. DNA for the CDR3: TGTGCCAGCAGCTTAGGAGGGACGGGAGGGCTGGTTGAGCAGTTCTTC. The chain joins TRBV11-2 to TRBJ2-1; 8 bases fit TRBD2. The germline CDR1 and CDR2 sequences are SGHAT and FQNNGV. The CDR3 contains 16 residues. Trimming removed 1 base from V and 9 bases from J; junction bases left unmatched: 11.

This clone was seen only a few times. Distinct nucleotide sequences in the sample also encode this CDR3. The chain links TRBV18 to TRBJ1-1, with D possibly matching TRBD1 (5 bases). There are 13 residues in the CDR3. Trimming stripped 6 bases from V and 1 base from J, with 9 bases between. CDR1 and CDR2 from the germline V gene are KGHSH and LQKENI. CDR3 in amino acids: CASSQGRNTEAFF. The DNA of the CDR3 is TGTGCCAGCTCGCAGGGAAGGAACACTGAAGCTTTCTTT.

This clone occurred a few times. The chain couples TRBV7-2 to TRBJ2-7; D remains unclear. V was shortened by 2 bases and J by 1 base, with 12 bases between the two germline ends. CDR3 length: 15 residues. The germline V gene has CDR1 SGHTA and CDR2 FQGNSA. The CDR3 is CASSLSSTLSYEQYF. DNA of the CDR3: TGTGCCAGCAGCTTATCATCGACACTGTCCTACGAGCAGTACTTC.

The chain uses TRBV4-3 and TRBJ2-7, with D tentatively TRBD1 (5 bases). Germline CDR1 LGHNA, CDR2 YSLEER. CDR3 length equals 15 residues. V was trimmed by 1 base and J by 1 base, leaving 11 bases between them. CDR3 sequence (DNA): TGCGCCAGCAGCCAAGGCAGGGAAGGATCCTACGAGCAGTACTTC. Protein product: CASSQGREGSYEQYF.

The genes are TRBV7-9 and TRBJ2-7; no reliable D call. CDR1 is SEHNR, CDR2 FQNEAQ, per germline (reference sequence). The V gene lost 3 bases and the J gene lost 4 bases, with 13 bases spanning the gap. This CDR3 comprises 14 residues. CDR3 residues: CASSFPGLLYEQYF. The CDR3 DNA follows: TGTGCCAGCAGCTTCCCTGGGCTCCTATACGAGCAGTACTTC.

This clone has more than one count but fewer than ten. Within the sample, other DNA sequences also encode this same CDR3. This sequence joins TRBV7-2 and TRBJ2-7, with D uncertain. V was shortened by 2 bases and J by 1 base, with 12 bases between the two germline ends. CDR1 is SGHTA, CDR2 FQGNSA, per germline. The CDR3 runs to 15 residues. CDR3 nucleotide sequence: TGTGCCAGCAGCTTATACGGGCCCTCTTCCTACGAGCAGTACTTC. Translating gives CASSLYGPSSYEQYF.

The count of this clone is one. This chain links TRBV6-1 with TRBJ1-5; no clear D. The CDR3 has 12 amino acids. V was clipped by 2 bases and J by 6 bases, with 5 bases between them. Germline lookup yields CDR1 MNHNS and CDR2 SASEGT. The CDR3 DNA sequence: TGTGCCAGCAGTGAACCAGTTCAGCCCCAGCATTTT. Its protein is CASSEPVQPQHF.

This clone was seen only a few times. The CDR3 reads CASSSRGGSRNTEAFF. CDR3 DNA sequence: TGTGCCAGCAGCTCCCGGGGGGGCTCCAGGAACACTGAAGCTTTCTTT. J is TRBJ1-1 and V is TRBV7-3; a weak D match, TRBD1 (6 bases). The CDR3 sequence is 16 residues long. V lost 4 bases to trimming and J lost 1 base, with 16 bases between them. The germline V gene has CDR1 SGHTA and CDR2 FQGTGA. The entire variable domain, with the rest obtained from reference TRBV7-3 and TRBJ1-1, is as follows: GAGVSQTPSNKVTEKGKYVELRCDPISGHTALYWYRQSLGQGPEFLIYFQGTGAADDSGLPNDRFFAVRPEGSVSTLKIQRTERGDSAVYLCASSSRGGSRNTEAFFGQGTRLTVV.

V and J are TRBV29-1 and TRBJ1-2; a possible D gene is TRBD1 (6 bases). Trimming removed 0 bases at V and 4 bases at J, with 15 bases between. CDR3 length equals 15 residues. The germline V gene has CDR1 SQVTM and CDR2 ANQGSEA. CDR3 nucleotide sequence: TGCAGCGTTGAAGATTTCAGGGGCACCAGCTATGGCTACACCTTC. Translation gives CSVEDFRGTSYGYTF.

In its sample, this clone was seen once. This chain joins TRBV5-1 and TRBJ1-1; a weak D match, TRBD1 (5 bases). Germline-derived CDR1 and CDR2 are SGHRS and YFSETQ. The CDR3 contains 15 residues. Trimming removed 5 bases at V and 0 bases at J, with 14 bases between. The CDR3 is CASRLTGPMNTEAFF. The CDR3 DNA sequence: TGCGCCAGCAGGTTAACGGGGCCCATGAACACTGAAGCTTTCTTT.

The rearrangement links TRBV7-2 to TRBJ2-5; possibly TRBD2 for D (5 bases). In germline, CDR1 is SGHTA, CDR2 FQGNSA. V shed 1 base and J shed 4 bases, with 13 bases lying between them. The CDR3 has 15 amino acids. CDR3 DNA sequence: TGTGCCAGCAGCTTAGAGAGAGGGATCCGAGAGACCCAGTACTTC. It is translated as CASSLERGIRETQYF.

The chain carries TRBV9 and TRBJ1-5, with 7 bases identical to TRBD1. CDR1 SGDLS and CDR2 YYNGEE come from the germline V gene. The CDR3 totals 16 residues. The V and J ends lost 0 bases and 2 bases, in that order; junction bases with no gene match: 5. The CDR3 loop is CASSVGVGGGNQPQHF. The CDR3 region has the DNA TGTGCCAGCAGCGTAGGAGTAGGGGGCGGCAATCAGCCCCAGCATTTT.

The chain links TRBV28 to TRBJ2-5; D not certain. Germline lookup yields CDR1 MDHEN and CDR2 SYDVKM. The germline V and J ends were trimmed by 7 bases and 2 bases, with 23 bases remaining between them. The CDR3 spans 17 residues. The CDR3: CASTPTPLVVSQETQYF. The CDR3 bases are TGTGCCAGCACCCCTACCCCCCTAGTCGTCTCTCAAGAGACCCAGTACTTC.

The chain carries TRBV28 and TRBJ2-4; TRBD1 aligns across 9 bases. V was pared by 6 bases and J by 2 bases, with 5 bases of the junction left unmatched. Germline CDR1 is MDHEN and CDR2 is SYDVKM. The CDR3 contains 15 residues. The CDR3 sequence is CASSPTGGTKNIQYF. The CDR3 DNA follows: TGTGCCAGCAGCCCGACAGGGGGGACCAAAAACATTCAGTACTTC.

This clone was detected only a few times. This CDR3 is also generated by other DNA sequences in the sample. The V gene is TRBV15, the J gene TRBJ2-7, with 9 bases fitting TRBD1. Germline V gives CDR1 LNHNV, CDR2 YYDKDF (reference sequence). There are 15 residues in the CDR3. With V trimmed by 0 bases and J by 3 bases, 3 bases remained unmatched. CDR3 region: CATSRDLGQGYEQYF. The CDR3 bases are TGTGCCACCAGCAGAGATCTGGGACAGGGCTACGAGCAGTACTTC.

This chain connects TRBV7-8 to TRBJ2-1; no reliable D call. There are 12 residues in the CDR3. The germline V gene has CDR1 SGHVS and CDR2 FQNEAQ. V was pared by 5 bases and J by 7 bases, with 9 bases between. CDR3 in amino acids: CASSPTWNEQFF. DNA for the CDR3: TGTGCCAGCAGCCCAACATGGAATGAGCAGTTCTTC.

The chain carries TRBV18 and TRBJ1-5, with 8 nucleotides matching TRBD1. The CDR3 extends over 15 amino acids. Germline V lookup: CDR1 KGHSH, CDR2 LQKENI. V trimming: 3 bases; J trimming: 4 bases; junction bases outside the gene matches: 5. As DNA, the CDR3 is TGTGCCAGCTCACCCGTGACAGGGGCTAATCAGCCCCAGCATTTT. As protein: CASSPVTGANQPQHF.

The J gene is TRBJ1-1, the V gene TRBV10-3, with a tentative D call TRBD1 (5 bases). This CDR3 contains 14 residues. In germline, CDR1 is ENHRY, CDR2 SYGVKD. Trimming stripped 5 bases from V and 1 base from J, with 11 bases between. CDR3 protein: CAISKLDRNTEAFF. The CDR3 bases are TGTGCCATCAGTAAACTAGACAGGAACACTGAAGCTTTCTTT.

This chain uses TRBV27 with TRBJ2-1, with D maybe TRBD2 (6 bases). V lost 2 bases and J lost 4, with 6 bases in between. The CDR3 length is 13 residues. Germline CDR1 MNHEY, CDR2 SMNVEV (reference sequence). CDR3 sequence (DNA): TGTGCCAGCAGTTTACGGGGGTACAATGAGCAGTTCTTC. Translated: CASSLRGYNEQFF.

The chain joins TRBV5-1 to TRBJ2-5; TRBD2 might be the D (6 bases). Germline V gene lookup returns CDR1 SGHRS and CDR2 YFSETQ. The CDR3 is 15 residues long. V was clipped by 4 bases and J by 4 bases, with 17 bases between them. The CDR3 DNA sequence: TGCGCCAGCAGCCCCCAAATGGGCGGGGTAGAGACCCAGTACTTC. It translates to CASSPQMGGVETQYF.

Details on this clone: This clone may be a read error of a much larger clone one base away. This sample includes further DNA sequences coding for the same CDR3. The chain recombines TRBV2 with TRBJ2-7; D gene uncertain. Germline V gene sequence: CDR1 SNHLY, CDR2 FYNNEI. The CDR3 is 11 residues long. V gave up 4 bases and J gave up 2 bases, with 3 bases separating them. CDR3 sequence: CASSVTYEQYF. CDR3 coding DNA: TGTGCCAGCAGTGTAACCTACGAGCAGTACTTC.

This clone has only a few counts. The rearrangement uses TRBV6-1 and TRBJ1-4, with TRBD1 matching 8 bases. CDR3 length: 12 residues. The V gene's germline CDR1 is MNHNS and CDR2 SASEGT. The junction had 3 bases not matched to a gene; V was cut back by 6 bases and J by 9 bases. The CDR3 DNA reads as TGTGCCAGCAGCGGACAGGGAAAAAAACTGTTTTTT. It encodes CASSGQGKKLFF.

The chain couples TRBV19 to TRBJ2-7; 11 bases match TRBD1. This CDR3 region has 15 residues. CDR1 and CDR2 from the germline V gene are LNHDA and SQIVND (reference sequence). The junction had 6 bases not matched to a gene; V was cut back by 5 bases and J by 3 bases. The CDR3 loop reads CASSPPGTGGYEQYF. CDR3 sequence (DNA): TGTGCCAGTAGTCCTCCCGGGACAGGGGGCTACGAGCAGTACTTC.

On this clone: A clone one base away is much larger, so this may be a read error. At the DNA level, this CDR3 is encoded by other sequences in the same sample as well. The J gene is TRBJ1-1, the V gene TRBV29-1; D might be TRBD1 (6 bases). CDR1 is SQVTM and CDR2 is ANQGSEA in the germline V gene. The CDR3 runs to 12 residues. V gave up 4 bases and J gave up 5 bases, with 11 bases separating them. The CDR3 bases are TGCAGCGTTGTGGAGGGGGGTACTGAAGCTTTCTTT. Residues: CSVVEGGTEAFF.

J is TRBJ1-3 and V is TRBV18, with 8 bases lining up with TRBD1. V lost 2 bases to trimming and J lost 0 bases; unmatched junction nucleotides: 6. Germline V gene sequence: CDR1 KGHSH, CDR2 LQKENI. The CDR3 loop spans 17 amino acids. CDR3 residues: CASSPAGTGYSGNTIYF. The CDR3 nucleotides read TGTGCCAGCTCACCAGCTGGGACAGGCTACTCTGGAAACACCATATATTTT.

The rearrangement uses TRBV6-5 and TRBJ1-5; D is perhaps TRBD1 (5 bases). The V gene lost 6 bases and the J gene lost 3 bases, with 9 bases spanning the gap. The CDR3 totals 13 residues. Germline V gene lookup returns CDR1 MNHEY and CDR2 SVGAGI. CDR3 in amino acids: CASSRDPNQPQHF. DNA for the CDR3: TGTGCCAGCAGCCGGGACCCCAATCAGCCCCAGCATTTT.